The clone carrying this T cell receptor (beta chain) was seen a handful of times. Under the authors' procedure: For nucleated cells, counts were estimated from reference gene primer amplification. The data were produced by immunoSEQ multiplex PCR, yet TCRdb's version contains in-frame clones alone and is incomplete. The D gene and trimming were derived from the DNA, and the V and J assignments and clone size from that table. Of about 200,000 clones in the sample, around four fifths were seen once. The CDR3 has 14 residues. With V trimmed by 6 bases and J by 6 bases, 6 bases remained unmatched. Germline-derived CDR1 and CDR2 are SGHTA and FQGNSA. The data were obtained in a study of blood T cell repertoires in COVID-19. About the study: COVID-19 samples collected from the United States, Italy and Spain covered acute and convalescent phases. PBMCs, B-cell-depleted T cells, or T cells provided the cDNA or gDNA that made up the material.

The clonotype was recovered from a man aged 35-49 years with acute or convalescent COVID-19. The sequencing input was peripheral blood. This sequence joins TRBV7-2 and TRBJ2-1; 9 bases match TRBD2. The CDR3 is CASRLKTSGNEQFF. As DNA, the CDR3 is TGTGCCAGCAGATTAAAGACTAGCGGCAATGAGCAGTTCTTC. The full variable domain, its missing parts supplied by reference TRBV7-2 and TRBJ2-1, is GAGVSQSPSNKVTEKGKDVELRCDPISGHTALYWYRQSLGQGLEFLIYFQGNSAPDKSGLPSDRFSAERTGGSVSTLTIQRTQQEDSAVYLCASRLKTSGNEQFFGPGTRLTVL.